A single sample gave rise to the 14 T cell receptor beta chains below, sequenced in a study of Tregs in tolerant kidney transplant recipients. Libraries were prepared by immunoSEQ multiplex PCR; TCRdb keeps only in-frame clonotypes and omits some of them. The top ten hold 0.4% to 0.55% of the sample, which has about 87,000 clones, approximately 93% seen once. The sample here was CD4+ T cells from blood, taken before the transplant. These receptors originate from a human donor who received a combined kidney and bone marrow transplant.

The chain carries TRBV27 and TRBJ2-2, with 7 bases lining up with TRBD1. CDR1 is MNHEY and CDR2 is SMNVEV in the germline V gene (reference sequence). V was pared by 6 bases and J by 4 bases, with 8 bases of the junction left unmatched. This CDR3 contains 15 residues. The CDR3 region has the DNA TGTGCCAGCAGACTGATGACAGGGAGCACCGGGGAGCTGTTTTTT. It specifies CASRLMTGSTGELFF.

This clone was observed a single time. The J gene is TRBJ1-1, the V gene TRBV28; D perhaps matches TRBD1 (6 bases). This CDR3 contains 17 residues. From germline, CDR1 is MDHEN and CDR2 SYDVKM. V lost 6 bases to trimming and J lost 1 base, with 21 bases between them. As DNA, the CDR3 is TGTGCCAGCAGGGGGGCACTACAGGGTGTCCCGAACACTGAAGCTTTCTTT. Its translation: CASRGALQGVPNTEAFF.

J is TRBJ2-3 and V is TRBV5-1; 10 nucleotides agree with TRBD2. Germline V lookup: CDR1 SGHRS, CDR2 YFSETQ. This CDR3 is built from 18 residues. The V gene end was trimmed by 0 bases and the J gene end by 3 bases; junction bases not matched to a gene: 10. The chain's CDR3 is CASSLAVEASGSTDTQYF. CDR3 nucleotides: TGCGCCAGCAGCTTGGCGGTAGAGGCTAGCGGGAGTACAGATACGCAGTATTTT.

V is TRBV30 and J is TRBJ2-2; maybe TRBD2 (6 bases). V gave up 4 bases and J gave up 5 bases, with 11 bases separating them. CDR1 and CDR2 from the germline V gene are GTSNPN and SVGIG (reference sequence). The CDR3 has 13 amino acids. CDR3 sequence reads: CAWTWGETGELFF. The CDR3 DNA reads TGTGCCTGGACTTGGGGGGAAACCGGGGAGCTGTTTTTT.

The CDR3 sequence: CASSPLAGGSYQETQYF. CDR3 nucleotide sequence: TGTGCCAGCTCACCGCTAGCGGGAGGATCGTACCAAGAGACCCAGTACTTC. V usage is TRBV18 and J usage is TRBJ2-5; TRBD2 aligns across 11 bases. V shed 3 bases, J shed 0 bases, and the junction held 6 bases outside the gene matches. The CDR3 extends over 17 amino acids. Germline-derived CDR1 and CDR2 are KGHSH and LQKENI.

The chain combines TRBV7-9 with TRBJ2-6, with 8 bases fitting TRBD1. The V and J ends lost 4 bases and 0 bases, in that order; junction bases with no gene match: 5. CDR1 is SEHNR and CDR2 is FQNEAQ in the germline V gene (reference sequence). CDR3 length: 17 amino acids. In DNA, the CDR3 is TGTGCCAGCAGCTCGGACAGGGTACACTCTGGGGCCAACGTCCTGACTTTC. Encoded protein: CASSSDRVHSGANVLTF.

The chain joins TRBV7-9 to TRBJ1-2; TRBD1 agrees at 7 bases. V lost 4 bases and J lost 2; bases outside the gene matches: 4. There are 14 residues in the CDR3. CDR1 SEHNR and CDR2 FQNEAQ come from the germline V gene (reference sequence). The CDR3 spells CASSSGQTNYGYTF. CDR3 sequence (DNA): TGTGCCAGCAGCTCGGGACAGACAAACTATGGCTACACCTTC.

The chain employs TRBV10-3 and TRBJ1-2; 8 bases are a match to TRBD1. Germline-derived CDR1 and CDR2 are ENHRY and SYGVKD. The CDR3 has 11 amino acids. V gave up 8 bases and J gave up 7 bases; unmatched junction bases: 3. The CDR3 coding sequence is TGTGCCATCGGACAGGGTGGTGGCTACACCTTC. Its protein is CAIGQGGGYTF.

The chain employs TRBV2 and TRBJ2-2, with 10 bases fitting TRBD2. The CDR3 is 14 residues long. The V and J ends lost 6 bases and 5 bases, in that order; junction bases with no gene match: 3. Germline V lookup: CDR1 SNHLY, CDR2 FYNNEI. CDR3 bases: TGTGCCAGCAGCACTAGCGGGACAACCGGGGAGCTGTTTTTT. Translation gives CASSTSGTTGELFF.

The rearrangement uses TRBV5-8 and TRBJ2-5; D is unclear. V was pared by 0 bases and J by 2 bases, with 8 bases between. CDR1 and CDR2 (germline): SGHTS, YDEGEE. This CDR3 is 14 amino acids long. The DNA of the CDR3 is TGTGCCAGCAGCTTGGGGCAGGCACAAGAGACCCAGTACTTC. It codes for CASSLGQAQETQYF.

This clone has just a few counts. This chain uses TRBV27 with TRBJ2-1, with 13 positions matching TRBD2. The V gene's germline CDR1 is MNHEY and CDR2 SMNVEV (reference sequence). After removal of 6 bases from V and 8 bases from J, the junction contained 4 bases not matched to a gene. There are 14 residues in the CDR3. CDR3: CASRRTSGSYEQFF. CDR3 nucleotides: TGTGCCAGCAGAAGGACTAGCGGGAGCTATGAGCAGTTCTTC.

This chain links TRBV25-1 with TRBJ2-1; 9 bases are shared with TRBD2. CDR3 length equals 14 residues. The trim removed 6 bases at V and 4 bases at J, leaving 4 bases unmatched. Germline CDR1 is MGHDK and CDR2 is SYGVNS. Here the CDR3 reads CASRTSGVYNEQFF. DNA of the CDR3: TGTGCCAGCAGGACTAGCGGAGTATACAATGAGCAGTTCTTC.

This clone showed up just once. This chain uses TRBV30 with TRBJ2-5, with 8 nucleotides matching TRBD1. The CDR3 contains 13 residues. The V and J ends lost 1 base and 4 bases, in that order; junction bases with no gene match: 2. CDR1 is GTSNPN and CDR2 is SVGIG in the germline V gene (reference sequence). In nucleotides, the CDR3 is TGTGCCTGGAGTGCCAGGGGGCGAGAGACCCAGTACTTC. Translated, it gives CAWSARGRETQYF. The full variable domain, rest sourced from reference TRBV30 and TRBJ2-5, is SQTIHQWPATLVQPVGSPLSLECTVEGTSNPNLYWYRQAAGRGLQLLFYSVGIGQISSEVPQNLSASRPQDRQFILSSKKLLLSDSGFYLCAWSARGRETQYFGPGTRLLVL.

This sequence joins TRBV7-2 and TRBJ2-3, with 10 bases that match TRBD2. Germline V gene lookup returns CDR1 SGHTA and CDR2 FQGNSA. J lost 10 bases, V lost 6 bases, and 1 base had no gene match. This CDR3 contains 11 residues. CDR3 DNA: TGTGCCAGCAGGAGCGGGGGGGCGCAGTATTTT. This gives the protein CASRSGGAQYF. The variable domain in full, with the rest retrieved from reference TRBV7-2 and TRBJ2-3, is GAGVSQSPSNKVTEKGKDVELRCDPISGHTALYWYRQSLGQGLEFLIYFQGNSAPDKSGLPSDRFSAERTGGSVSTLTIQRTQQEDSAVYLCASRSGGAQYFGPGTRLTVL.